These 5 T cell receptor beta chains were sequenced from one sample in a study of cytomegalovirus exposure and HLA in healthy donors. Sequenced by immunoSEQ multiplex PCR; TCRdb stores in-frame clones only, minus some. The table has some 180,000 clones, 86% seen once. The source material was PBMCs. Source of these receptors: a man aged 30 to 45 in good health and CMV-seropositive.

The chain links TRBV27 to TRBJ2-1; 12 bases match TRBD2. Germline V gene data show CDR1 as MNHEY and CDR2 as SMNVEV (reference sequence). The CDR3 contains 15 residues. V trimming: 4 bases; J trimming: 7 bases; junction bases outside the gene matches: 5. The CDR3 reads CASSYLAGGRNEQFF. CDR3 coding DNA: TGTGCCAGCAGTTACCTAGCGGGGGGGCGAAATGAGCAGTTCTTC.

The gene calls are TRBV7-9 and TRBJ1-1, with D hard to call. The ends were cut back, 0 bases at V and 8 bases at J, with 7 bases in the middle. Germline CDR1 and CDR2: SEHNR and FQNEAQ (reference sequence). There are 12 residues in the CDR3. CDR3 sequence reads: CASSLAGWEAFF. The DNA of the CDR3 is TGTGCCAGCAGCTTAGCGGGGTGGGAAGCTTTCTTT. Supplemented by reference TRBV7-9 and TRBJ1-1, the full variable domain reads DTGVSQNPRHKITKRGQNVTFRCDPISEHNRLYWYRQTLGQGPEFLTYFQNEAQLEKSRLLSDRFSAERPKGSFSTLEIQRTEQGDSAMYLCASSLAGWEAFFGQGTRLTVV.

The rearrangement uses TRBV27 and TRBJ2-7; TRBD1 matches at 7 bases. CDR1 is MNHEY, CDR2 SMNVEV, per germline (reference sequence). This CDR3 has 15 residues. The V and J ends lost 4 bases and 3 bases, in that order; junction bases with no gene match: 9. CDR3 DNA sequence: TGTGCCAGCAGTTCGACGGGACAGCGGTACTACGAGCAGTACTTC. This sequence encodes CASSSTGQRYYEQYF.

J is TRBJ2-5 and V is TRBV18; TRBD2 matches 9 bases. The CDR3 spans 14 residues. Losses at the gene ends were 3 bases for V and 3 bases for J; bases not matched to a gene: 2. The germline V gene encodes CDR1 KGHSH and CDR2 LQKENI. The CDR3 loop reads CASSPVAGEETQYF. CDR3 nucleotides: TGTGCCAGCTCACCTGTAGCGGGAGAAGAGACCCAGTACTTC.

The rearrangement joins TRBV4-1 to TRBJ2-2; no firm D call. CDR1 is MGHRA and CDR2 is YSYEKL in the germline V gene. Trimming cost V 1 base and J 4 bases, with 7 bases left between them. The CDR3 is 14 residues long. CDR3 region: CASSQVFFTGELFF. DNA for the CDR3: TGCGCCAGCAGCCAAGTATTCTTCACCGGGGAGCTGTTTTTT.